A selection of T cell receptor beta chains follows, all from one sample in a study of blood T cell repertoires in COVID-19. Here immunoSEQ multiplex PCR was the method, and the copy in TCRdb shows in-frame clones only, minus some. The repertoire holds under 450,000 clones, approximately 84% seen once, with under 3% in the top ten. The sample comprised PBMCs or T cells enriched from blood (not recorded which). These receptors were obtained from a woman under 40 who had recovered from COVID-19. Each CDR3 is given with its conserved first and last residue. Each record gives: J gene, D gene, clone size, V gene, CDR3 DNA, CDR3 protein. D genes are given only for firm matches. Size is omitted from some rows. Given values are once, few, many or a class for expanded clones.

j_gene: TRBJ2-2
d_gene: TRBD2
abundance: -
v_gene: TRBV5-1
CDR3nt: TGCGCCAGCAGCTTGGGCCTAGCGGGAGGTTGGACCGGGGAGCTGTTTTTT
CDR3aa: CASSLGLAGGWTGELFF

j_gene: TRBJ1-3
d_gene: -
abundance: -
v_gene: TRBV18
CDR3nt: TGTGCCAGCTCGATTTCAAAGAGCTCTGGAAACACCATATATTTT
CDR3aa: CASSISKSSGNTIYF

j_gene: TRBJ2-1
d_gene: TRBD2
abundance: -
v_gene: TRBV5-1
CDR3nt: TGCGCCAGCAGCTTGGGGACTAGTAATGAGCAGTTCTTC
CDR3aa: CASSLGTSNEQFF

j_gene: TRBJ2-1
d_gene: TRBD2
abundance: -
v_gene: TRBV5-1
CDR3nt: TGCGCCAGCAGCATCAACCCGGGACTAGGGGCCTACAATGAGCAGTTCTTC
CDR3aa: CASSINPGLGAYNEQFF

j_gene: TRBJ1-3
d_gene: -
abundance: -
v_gene: TRBV28
CDR3nt: TGTGCCAGCAGTAACAGGATTTCTGGAAACACCATATATTTT
CDR3aa: CASSNRISGNTIYF

j_gene: TRBJ1-5
d_gene: TRBD1
abundance: once
v_gene: TRBV3-1/TRBV3-2
CDR3nt: TGTGCCAGCAGCCAAGGGAGGGGGCACCAGCCCCAGCATTTT
CDR3aa: CASSQGRGHQPQHF

j_gene: TRBJ2-1
d_gene: TRBD2
abundance: -
v_gene: TRBV24-1
CDR3nt: TGTGCCACCAGCCTTTCTAGCGGGGGTGATGAGCAGTTCTTC
CDR3aa: CATSLSSGGDEQFF

j_gene: TRBJ1-6
d_gene: TRBD1
abundance: -
v_gene: TRBV27
CDR3nt: TGTGCCAGCAGTTCGCCGATGACAGGGTTCCGGTCACCCCTCCACTTT
CDR3aa: CASSSPMTGFRSPLHF

j_gene: TRBJ1-1
d_gene: -
abundance: -
v_gene: TRBV3-1/TRBV3-2
CDR3nt: TGTGCCAGCAGCAGAGGATTAGAAGCTTTCTTT
CDR3aa: CASSRGLEAFF

j_gene: TRBJ2-2
d_gene: TRBD1
abundance: -
v_gene: TRBV7-9
CDR3nt: TGTGCCAGCAGCACTATTTTAGACAGGGGATCGCACACCGGGGAGCTGTTTTTT
CDR3aa: CASSTILDRGSHTGELFF

j_gene: TRBJ1-2
d_gene: TRBD1
abundance: -
v_gene: TRBV10-2
CDR3nt: TGCGCCAGCAGCCTTGGACAGGGAGGGTATGGCTACACCTTC
CDR3aa: CASSLGQGGYGYTF

j_gene: TRBJ1-5
d_gene: TRBD1
abundance: -
v_gene: TRBV19
CDR3nt: TGTGCCAGTAGTACCTTGACAGGGTTATCGCGACAGCCCCAGCATTTT
CDR3aa: CASSTLTGLSRQPQHF

j_gene: TRBJ1-2
d_gene: -
abundance: -
v_gene: TRBV30
CDR3nt: TGTGCCTGGAGTGTAAATTCGGCAGGGAACTATGGCTACACCTTC
CDR3aa: CAWSVNSAGNYGYTF

j_gene: TRBJ1-1
d_gene: -
abundance: -
v_gene: TRBV7-9
CDR3nt: TGTGCCAGCAGCTTTTCAGGGAGGGACACTGAAGCTTTCTTT
CDR3aa: CASSFSGRDTEAFF

j_gene: TRBJ2-3
d_gene: TRBD1
abundance: -
v_gene: TRBV2
CDR3nt: TGTGTCAGCAGTGAAAAAGAGGGACAGGGCACAGATACGCAGTATTTT
CDR3aa: CVSSEKEGQGTDTQYF

j_gene: TRBJ2-5
d_gene: TRBD1
abundance: -
v_gene: TRBV19
CDR3nt: TGTGCCAGTAGGTTAGACGCAGGGGGAGAGACCCAGTACTTC
CDR3aa: CASRLDAGGETQYF